The T cell receptor beta chain under discussion was sequenced for a study of blood T cells in healthy people across ages. Primed by a sample-barcoded 5' primer and a J-beta primer mix, a second PCR proceeded for roughly 7 to 12 cycles. All cDNA molecules were each tagged by a template-switch adaptor with 12 random nucleotides. There were at least 3 million CDR3-containing paired-end reads obtained from each sample. TCRdb re-called the 5' RACE reads with MiXCR, one entry per CDR3 protein. The sample records about 1,600,000 distinct CDR3 sequences, around 42% being singletons. This clonotype was observed a few times. The CDR3 length is 15 residues. Germline-derived CDR1 and CDR2 are PRHDT and FYEKMQ (reference sequence). The V gene end was trimmed by 3 bases and the J gene end by 2 bases; junction bases not matched to a gene: 5.

The chain links TRBV13 to TRBJ2-7; 9 bases are a match to TRBD2. This TCR came from a woman aged 18-35 years in good health. The sample taken for sequencing was blood. This chain's CDR3 is CASSFLAGAPYEQYF. CDR3 nucleotides: TGTGCCAGCAGCTTCTTAGCGGGGGCACCCTACGAGCAGTACTTC.